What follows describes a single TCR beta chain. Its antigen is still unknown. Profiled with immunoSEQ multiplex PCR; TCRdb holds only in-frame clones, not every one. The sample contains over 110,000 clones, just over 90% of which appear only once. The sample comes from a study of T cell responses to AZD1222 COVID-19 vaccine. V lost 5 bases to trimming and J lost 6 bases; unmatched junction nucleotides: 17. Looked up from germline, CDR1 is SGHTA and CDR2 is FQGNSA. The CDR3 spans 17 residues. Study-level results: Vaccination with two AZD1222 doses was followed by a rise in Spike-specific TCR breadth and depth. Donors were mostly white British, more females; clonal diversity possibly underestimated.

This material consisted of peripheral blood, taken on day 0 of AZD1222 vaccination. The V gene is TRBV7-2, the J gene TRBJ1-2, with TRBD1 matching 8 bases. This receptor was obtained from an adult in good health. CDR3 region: CASSLRSGQGGKDGYTF. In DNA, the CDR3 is TGTGCCAGCAGCCTTCGTTCAGGACAGGGAGGAAAAGATGGCTACACCTTC.